This TCR beta chain was sequenced for a study of cytomegalovirus exposure and HLA in healthy donors. Study summary: In an early release, HLA-typed donors contributed roughly 85 million unique TCR sequences.

V lost 4 bases, J lost 5 bases, and 5 bases stayed unmatched. There are 15 residues in the CDR3. Germline CDR1 and CDR2: WNHNN and SYGVQD (reference sequence). Overall study findings and caveats: Testing in vitro showed three CMV-associated chains specific for CMV antigens. It was only CMV serostatus that was available as immune exposure information. Later analysis found that TCR beta chains associated with HLA were more clonally expanded than other, equally common chains.

A remark on this clone: As yet, its antigen is unknown.

Primers for the PCR totalled 60 Vbeta and 13 Jbeta. Using immunoSEQ multiplex PCR, the repertoire was profiled, and TCRdb retains in-frame clones only, with some absent. The table records fewer than 150,000 clones, approximately 71% of them present only once. The sample consisted of PBMCs. The rearrangement uses TRBV10-1 and TRBJ2-5, with 12 positions matching TRBD1. The receptor's source is a man aged 25 to 40 in good health and CMV-seronegative. The CDR3 nucleotides are TGCGCCAGCAGTGGGGGGACAGGGGGCATCGAGACCCAGTACTTC. Amino acid sequence: CASSGGTGGIETQYF.